This TCR beta chain was retrieved from a study of vaccination effects on CD4 cells after COVID-19. Study-level background: Participants were vaccinated with two doses of either the BNT162b2 or mRNA-1273 vaccine.

Within the ViraFEST assay, antigen-specific CD4+ T cells underwent expansion with viral peptide pools prior to sequencing. Following culture for under 12 days, CD4+ T cells were isolated. Among the vaccine recipients, none had a prior SARS-CoV-2 infection, and nucleocapsid antibodies were negative. A density of approximately 2.2 million PBMC per well was used; these cells were cultured with roughly 10 IU/ml IL-2 and approximately 10 ug/ml peptides. Each culture had half its medium swapped for IL-2 medium on days 3 and 7. Notes on this clone: The antigen is unknown.

V gave up 4 bases and J gave up 0 bases, with 4 bases separating them. The CDR3 covers 13 residues. Germline CDR1 LNHDA, CDR2 SQIVND (reference sequence). Only in-frame clones appear in the TCRdb table, and some are missing; sequencing was by immunoSEQ multiplex PCR. Among more than 40,000 clones listed, 77% were seen once. The sequences come from CD4+ T cells from PBMCs cultured with HCoV-NL63 spike peptides, collected before COVID-19 vaccination. This clonotype was obtained from a human donor who received a COVID-19 vaccine. This rearrangement joins TRBV19 to TRBJ2-4; D gene unclear. CDR3 sequence reads: CASSNTAKNIQYF. CDR3 bases: TGTGCCAGTAGTAATACAGCCAAAAACATTCAGTACTTC.